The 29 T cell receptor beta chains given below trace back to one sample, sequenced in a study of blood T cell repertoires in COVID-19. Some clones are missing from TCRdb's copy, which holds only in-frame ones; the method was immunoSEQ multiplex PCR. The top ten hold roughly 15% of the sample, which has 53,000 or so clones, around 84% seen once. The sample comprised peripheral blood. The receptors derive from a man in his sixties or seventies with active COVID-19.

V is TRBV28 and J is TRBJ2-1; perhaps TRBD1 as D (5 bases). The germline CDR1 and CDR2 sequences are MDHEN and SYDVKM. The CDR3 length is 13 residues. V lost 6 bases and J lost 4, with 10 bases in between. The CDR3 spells CASRLTAYNEQFF. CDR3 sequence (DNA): TGTGCCAGCAGACTGACAGCGTACAATGAGCAGTTCTTC.

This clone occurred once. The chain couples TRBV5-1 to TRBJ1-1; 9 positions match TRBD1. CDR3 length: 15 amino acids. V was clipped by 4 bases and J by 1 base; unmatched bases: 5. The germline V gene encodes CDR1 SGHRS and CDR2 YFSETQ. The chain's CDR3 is CASSRTGQGNTEAFF. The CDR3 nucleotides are TGCGCCAGCAGCAGGACGGGACAGGGGAACACTGAAGCTTTCTTT.

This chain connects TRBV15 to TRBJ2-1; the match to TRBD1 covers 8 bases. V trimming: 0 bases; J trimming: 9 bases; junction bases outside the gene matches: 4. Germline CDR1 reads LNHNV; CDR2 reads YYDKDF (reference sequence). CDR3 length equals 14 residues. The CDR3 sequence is CATSRDRTGSEQFF. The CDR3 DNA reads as TGTGCCACCAGCAGAGACCGGACAGGGTCTGAGCAGTTCTTC.

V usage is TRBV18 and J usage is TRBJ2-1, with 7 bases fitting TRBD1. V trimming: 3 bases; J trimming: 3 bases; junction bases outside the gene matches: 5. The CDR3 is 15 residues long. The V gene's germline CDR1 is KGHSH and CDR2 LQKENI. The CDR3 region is CASSPKTGFYNEQFF. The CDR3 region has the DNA TGTGCCAGCTCACCCAAGACAGGGTTCTACAATGAGCAGTTCTTC.

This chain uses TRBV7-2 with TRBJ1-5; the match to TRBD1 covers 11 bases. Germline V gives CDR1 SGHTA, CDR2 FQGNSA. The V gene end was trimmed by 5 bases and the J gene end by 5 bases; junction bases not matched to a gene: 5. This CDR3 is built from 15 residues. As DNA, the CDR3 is TGTGCCAGCAGCCCGCGGACAGGGGGCTATCAGCCCCAGCATTTT. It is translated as CASSPRTGGYQPQHF. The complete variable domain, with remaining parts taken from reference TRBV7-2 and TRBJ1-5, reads GAGVSQSPSNKVTEKGKDVELRCDPISGHTALYWYRQSLGQGLEFLIYFQGNSAPDKSGLPSDRFSAERTGGSVSTLTIQRTQQEDSAVYLCASSPRTGGYQPQHFGDGTRLSIL.

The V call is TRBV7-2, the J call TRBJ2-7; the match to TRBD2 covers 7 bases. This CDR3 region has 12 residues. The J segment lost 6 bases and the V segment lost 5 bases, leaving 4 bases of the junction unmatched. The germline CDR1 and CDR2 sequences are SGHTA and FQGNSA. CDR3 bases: TGTGCCAGCAGCCCTGCGGGAGCCGAGCAGTACTTC. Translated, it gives CASSPAGAEQYF.

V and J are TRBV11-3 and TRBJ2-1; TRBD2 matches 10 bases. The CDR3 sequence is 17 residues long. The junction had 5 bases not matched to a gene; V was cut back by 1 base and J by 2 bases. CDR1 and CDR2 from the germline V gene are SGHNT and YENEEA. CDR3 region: CASSLGLAGVPYNEQFF. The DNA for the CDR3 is TGTGCCAGCAGCTTAGGGCTAGCGGGAGTTCCCTACAATGAGCAGTTCTTC.

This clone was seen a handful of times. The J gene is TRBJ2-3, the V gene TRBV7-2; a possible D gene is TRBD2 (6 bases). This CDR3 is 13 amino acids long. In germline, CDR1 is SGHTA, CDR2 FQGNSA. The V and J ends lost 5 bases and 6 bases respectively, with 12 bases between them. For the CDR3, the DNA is TGTGCCAGCAGCCAGGGACTCCCGGATACGCAGTATTTT. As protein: CASSQGLPDTQYF.

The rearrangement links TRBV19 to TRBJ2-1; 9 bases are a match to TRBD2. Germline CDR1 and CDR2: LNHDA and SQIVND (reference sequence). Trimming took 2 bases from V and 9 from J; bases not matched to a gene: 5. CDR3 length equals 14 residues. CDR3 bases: TGTGCCAGTAGTATATCTAGCGGGACTGTTGAGCAGTTCTTC. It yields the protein CASSISSGTVEQFF.

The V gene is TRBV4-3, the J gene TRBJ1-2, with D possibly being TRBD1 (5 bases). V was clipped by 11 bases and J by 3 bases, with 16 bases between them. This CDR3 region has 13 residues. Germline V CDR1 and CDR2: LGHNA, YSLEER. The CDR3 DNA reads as TGCGCCTCCTCTTTCTGGGGGGACTATGGCTACACCTTC. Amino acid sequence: CASSFWGDYGYTF.

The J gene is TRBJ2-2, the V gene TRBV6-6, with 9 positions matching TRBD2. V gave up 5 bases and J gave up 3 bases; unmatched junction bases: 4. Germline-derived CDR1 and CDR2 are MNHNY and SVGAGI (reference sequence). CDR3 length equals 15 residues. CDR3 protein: CASSTTSGDTGELFF. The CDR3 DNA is TGTGCCAGCAGTACGACTAGCGGAGACACCGGGGAGCTGTTTTTT.

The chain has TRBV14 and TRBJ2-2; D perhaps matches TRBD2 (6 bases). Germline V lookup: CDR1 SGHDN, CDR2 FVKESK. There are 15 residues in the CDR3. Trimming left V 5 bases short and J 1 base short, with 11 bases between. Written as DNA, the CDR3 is TGTGCCAGCAGCACCCGGCGGGGGAACACCGGGGAGCTGTTTTTT. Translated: CASSTRRGNTGELFF. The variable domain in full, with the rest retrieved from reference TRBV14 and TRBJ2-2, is EAGVTQFPSHSVIEKGQTVTLRCDPISGHDNLYWYRRVMGKEIKFLLHFVKESKQDESGMPNNRFLAERTGGTYSTLKVQPAELEDSGVYFCASSTRRGNTGELFFGEGSRLTVL.

For the CDR3, the DNA is TGCGCCAGCAGCTTCACTGCAAGACAGGGAAGTAGTGAAGCTTTCTTT. Amino acid sequence: CASSFTARQGSSEAFF. This rearrangement joins TRBV5-1 to TRBJ1-1; TRBD1 matches at 7 bases. V dropped 2 bases and J dropped 7; count of bases not matched to a gene: 14. From germline, CDR1 is SGHRS and CDR2 YFSETQ. The CDR3 is made up of 16 amino acids.

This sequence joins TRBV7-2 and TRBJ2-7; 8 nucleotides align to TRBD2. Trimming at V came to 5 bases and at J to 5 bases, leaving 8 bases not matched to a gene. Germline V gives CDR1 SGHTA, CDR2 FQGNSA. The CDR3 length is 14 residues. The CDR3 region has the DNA TGTGCCAGCAGCGCCTCGGGGGGGCGGGACGAGCAGTACTTC. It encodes CASSASGGRDEQYF. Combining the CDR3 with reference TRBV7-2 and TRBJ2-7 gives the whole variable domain GAGVSQSPSNKVTEKGKDVELRCDPISGHTALYWYRQSLGQGLEFLIYFQGNSAPDKSGLPSDRFSAERTGGSVSTLTIQRTQQEDSAVYLCASSASGGRDEQYFGPGTRLTVT.

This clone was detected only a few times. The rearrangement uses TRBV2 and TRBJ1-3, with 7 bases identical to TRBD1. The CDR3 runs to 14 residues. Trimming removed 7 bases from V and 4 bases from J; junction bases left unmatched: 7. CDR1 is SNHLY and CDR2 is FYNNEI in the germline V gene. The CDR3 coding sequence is TGTGCCAGCAAGGCACAGGGGCCAGGAAACACCATATATTTT. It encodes CASKAQGPGNTIYF.

In DNA form, the CDR3 reads TGCGCCAGCAGCCAAGAGTTCGGACTAGCGGGAGCGGGGGCCAACGTCCTGACTTTC. Amino acid sequence: CASSQEFGLAGAGANVLTF. V usage is TRBV4-3 and J usage is TRBJ2-6; the match to TRBD2 covers 13 bases. The CDR3 is made up of 19 amino acids. V dropped 0 bases and J dropped 4; count of bases not matched to a gene: 6. Germline loops: CDR1 LGHNA, CDR2 YSLEER.

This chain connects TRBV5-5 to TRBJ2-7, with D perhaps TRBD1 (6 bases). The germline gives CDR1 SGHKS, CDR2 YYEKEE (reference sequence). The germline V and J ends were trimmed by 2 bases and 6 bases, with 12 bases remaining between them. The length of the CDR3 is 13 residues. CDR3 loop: CASSLQGWSEQYF. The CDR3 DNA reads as TGTGCCAGCAGCTTACAGGGTTGGAGCGAGCAGTACTTC.

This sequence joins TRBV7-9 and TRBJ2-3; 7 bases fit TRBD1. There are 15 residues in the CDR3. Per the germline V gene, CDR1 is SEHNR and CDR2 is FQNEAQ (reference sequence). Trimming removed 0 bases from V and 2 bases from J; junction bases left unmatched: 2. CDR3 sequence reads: CASSLAGQFTDTQYF. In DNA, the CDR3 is TGTGCCAGCAGCTTAGCGGGACAGTTCACAGATACGCAGTATTTT.

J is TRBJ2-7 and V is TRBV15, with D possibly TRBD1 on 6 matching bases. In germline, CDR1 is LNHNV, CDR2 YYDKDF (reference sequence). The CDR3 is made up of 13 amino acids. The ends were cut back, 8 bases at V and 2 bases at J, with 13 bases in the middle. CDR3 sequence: CATSTGNPYEQYF. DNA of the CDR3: TGTGCCACCTCTACAGGGAACCCCTACGAGCAGTACTTC. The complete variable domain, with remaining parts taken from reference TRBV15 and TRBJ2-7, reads DAMVIQNPRYQVTQFGKPVTLSCSQTLNHNVMYWYQQKSSQAPKLLFHYYDKDFNNEADTPDNFQSRRPNTSFCFLDIRSPGLGDTAMYLCATSTGNPYEQYFGPGTRLTVT.

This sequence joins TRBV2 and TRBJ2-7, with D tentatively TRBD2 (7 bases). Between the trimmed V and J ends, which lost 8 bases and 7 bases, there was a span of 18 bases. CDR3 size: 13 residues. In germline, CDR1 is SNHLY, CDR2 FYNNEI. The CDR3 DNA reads TGTGCCAGCGGCGGACTAGGGGGAGAGGAGCAGTACTTC. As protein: CASGGLGGEEQYF.

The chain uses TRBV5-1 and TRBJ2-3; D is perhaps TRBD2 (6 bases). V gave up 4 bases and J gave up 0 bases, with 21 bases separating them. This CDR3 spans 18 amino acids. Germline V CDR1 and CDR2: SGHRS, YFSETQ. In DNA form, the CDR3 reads TGCGCCAGCAGCCCGCCCCTCTCGGGAGAGACTAGCACAGATACGCAGTATTTT. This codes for CASSPPLSGETSTDTQYF.

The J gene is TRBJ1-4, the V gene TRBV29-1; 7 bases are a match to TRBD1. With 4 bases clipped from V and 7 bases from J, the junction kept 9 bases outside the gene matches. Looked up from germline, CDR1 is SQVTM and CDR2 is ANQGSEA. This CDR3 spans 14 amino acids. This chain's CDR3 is CSVATGVRSEKLFF. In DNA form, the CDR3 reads TGCAGCGTTGCTACAGGGGTGAGGAGTGAAAAACTGTTTTTT.

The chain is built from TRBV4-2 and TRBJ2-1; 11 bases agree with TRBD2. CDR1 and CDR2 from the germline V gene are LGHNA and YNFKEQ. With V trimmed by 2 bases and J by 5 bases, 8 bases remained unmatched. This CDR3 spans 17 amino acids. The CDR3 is CASSQTIIAGGDNEQFF. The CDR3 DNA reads TGTGCCAGCAGCCAAACAATAATAGCGGGAGGGGACAATGAGCAGTTCTTC.

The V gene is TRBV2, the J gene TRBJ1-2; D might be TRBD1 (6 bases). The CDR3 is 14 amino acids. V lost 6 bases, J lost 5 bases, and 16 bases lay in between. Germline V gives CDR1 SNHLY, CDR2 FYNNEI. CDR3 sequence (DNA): TGTGCCAGCAGCCGCCTACAGGGTGTGTATGGCTACACCTTC. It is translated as CASSRLQGVYGYTF.

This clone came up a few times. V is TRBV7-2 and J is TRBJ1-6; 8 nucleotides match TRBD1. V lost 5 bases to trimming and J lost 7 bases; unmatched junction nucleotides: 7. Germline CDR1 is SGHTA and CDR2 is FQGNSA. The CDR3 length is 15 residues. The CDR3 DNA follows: TGTGCCAGCAGCACAGGACAGGGAATGAATTCACCCCTCCACTTT. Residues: CASSTGQGMNSPLHF.

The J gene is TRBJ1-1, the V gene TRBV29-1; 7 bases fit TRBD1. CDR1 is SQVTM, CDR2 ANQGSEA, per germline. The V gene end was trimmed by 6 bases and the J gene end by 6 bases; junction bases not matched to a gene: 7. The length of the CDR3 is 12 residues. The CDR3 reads CSVPGQASEAFF. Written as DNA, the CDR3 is TGCAGCGTCCCCGGACAGGCCTCTGAAGCTTTCTTT.

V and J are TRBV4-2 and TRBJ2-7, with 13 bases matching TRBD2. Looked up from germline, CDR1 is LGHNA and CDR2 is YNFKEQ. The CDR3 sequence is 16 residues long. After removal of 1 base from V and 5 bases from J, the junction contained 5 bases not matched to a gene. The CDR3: CASSQAGTSGTHEQYF. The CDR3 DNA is TGTGCCAGCAGCCAAGCGGGGACTAGCGGGACCCACGAGCAGTACTTC.

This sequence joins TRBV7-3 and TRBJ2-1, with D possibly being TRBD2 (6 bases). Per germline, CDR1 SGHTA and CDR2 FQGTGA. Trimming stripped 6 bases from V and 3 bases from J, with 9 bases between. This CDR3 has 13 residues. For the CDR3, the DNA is TGTGCCAGCAGTTTGACTAGCTACAATGAGCAGTTCTTC. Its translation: CASSLTSYNEQFF.

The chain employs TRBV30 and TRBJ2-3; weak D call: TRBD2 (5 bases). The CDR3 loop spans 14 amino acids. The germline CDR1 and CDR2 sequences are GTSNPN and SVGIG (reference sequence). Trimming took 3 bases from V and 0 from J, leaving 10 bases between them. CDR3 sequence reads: CAWSLAYSTDTQYF. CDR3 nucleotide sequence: TGTGCCTGGAGCCTAGCTTACAGCACAGATACGCAGTATTTT.